This T cell receptor (beta chain) was documented in a study of T-cell reconstitution after alpha-beta-depleted transplantation in children. This clonotype showed up just a few times. TCRbeta library preparation incorporated unique molecular identifiers. TCRdb analysed the PCR reads with MiXCR anew, one entry per CDR3 protein. This table has around 400,000 distinct CDR3 sequences, over 20% appearing once. The source is a human donor who donated a stem cell graft to a child with acute myeloid leukemia. The sample consisted of PBMCs from the stem cell graft donor, taken from the stem cell graft.

CDR3 amino acids: CASSQDRLAGGRGDEQYF. CDR3 DNA sequence: TGCGCCAGCAGCCAAGACAGGCTAGCGGGAGGTAGAGGTGACGAGCAGTACTTC. V and J are TRBV4-3 and TRBJ2-7; 11 bases map to TRBD2. The CDR3 is 18 amino acids. The J segment lost 5 bases and the V segment lost 0 bases, leaving 12 bases of the junction unmatched. The germline V gene has CDR1 LGHNA and CDR2 YSLEER.